This T cell receptor (beta chain) was identified during a study of control samples from healthy donors and cancer patients. With 5 bases removed from V and 4 bases from J, the gap between germline ends came to 20 bases. This CDR3 region has 16 residues. Germline CDR1 reads SGHTA; CDR2 reads FQGNSA. Sequenced by immunoSEQ multiplex PCR; TCRdb stores in-frame clones only, minus some. The sample holds 150,000 to 200,000 clones. This sequence joins TRBV7-2 and TRBJ1-2; D remains ambiguous. This TCR was sampled from a woman younger than 45 in good health. Input material: blood. CDR3 region: CASSQSRLLTRYGYTF. CDR3 bases: TGTGCCAGCAGCCAGTCGAGGCTCCTAACCCGCTATGGCTACACCTTC.